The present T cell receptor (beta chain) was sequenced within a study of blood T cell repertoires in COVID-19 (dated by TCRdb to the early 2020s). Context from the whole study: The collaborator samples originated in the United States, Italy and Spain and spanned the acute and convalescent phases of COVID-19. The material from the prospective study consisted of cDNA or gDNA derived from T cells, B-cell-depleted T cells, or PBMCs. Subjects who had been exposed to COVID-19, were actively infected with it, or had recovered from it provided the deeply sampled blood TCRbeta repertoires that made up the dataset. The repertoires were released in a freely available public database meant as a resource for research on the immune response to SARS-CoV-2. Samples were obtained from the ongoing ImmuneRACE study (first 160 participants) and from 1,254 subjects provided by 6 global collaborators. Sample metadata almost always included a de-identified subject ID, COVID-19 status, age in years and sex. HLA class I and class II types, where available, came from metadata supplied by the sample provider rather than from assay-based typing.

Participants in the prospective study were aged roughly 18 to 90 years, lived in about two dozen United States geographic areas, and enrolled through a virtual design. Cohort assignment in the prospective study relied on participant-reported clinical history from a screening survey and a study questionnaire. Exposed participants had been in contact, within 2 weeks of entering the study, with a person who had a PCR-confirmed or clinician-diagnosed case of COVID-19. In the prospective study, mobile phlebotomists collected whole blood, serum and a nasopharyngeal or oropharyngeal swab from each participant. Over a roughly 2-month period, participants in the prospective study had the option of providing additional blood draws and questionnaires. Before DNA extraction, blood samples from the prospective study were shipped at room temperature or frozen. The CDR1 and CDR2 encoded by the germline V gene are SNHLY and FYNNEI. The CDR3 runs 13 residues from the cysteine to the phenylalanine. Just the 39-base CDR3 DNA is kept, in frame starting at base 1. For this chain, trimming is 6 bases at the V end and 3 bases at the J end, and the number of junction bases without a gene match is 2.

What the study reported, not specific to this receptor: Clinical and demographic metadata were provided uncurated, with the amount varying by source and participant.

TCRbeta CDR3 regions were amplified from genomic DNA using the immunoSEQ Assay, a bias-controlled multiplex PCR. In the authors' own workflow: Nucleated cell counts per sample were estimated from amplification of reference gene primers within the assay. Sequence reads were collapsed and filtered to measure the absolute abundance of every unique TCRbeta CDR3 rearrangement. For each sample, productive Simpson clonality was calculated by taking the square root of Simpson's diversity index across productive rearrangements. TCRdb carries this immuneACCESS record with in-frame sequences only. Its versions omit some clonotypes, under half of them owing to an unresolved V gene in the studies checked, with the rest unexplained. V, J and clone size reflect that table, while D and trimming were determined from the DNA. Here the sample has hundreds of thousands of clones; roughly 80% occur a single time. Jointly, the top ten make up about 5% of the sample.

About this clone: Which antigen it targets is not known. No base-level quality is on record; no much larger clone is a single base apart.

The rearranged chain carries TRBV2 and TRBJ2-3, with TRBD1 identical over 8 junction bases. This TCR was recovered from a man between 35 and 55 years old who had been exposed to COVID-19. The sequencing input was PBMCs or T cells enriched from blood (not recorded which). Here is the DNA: TGTGCCAGCAGCACAGGGGGGACAGATACGCAGTATTTT. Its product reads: CASSTGGTDTQYF.